The 2 T cell receptor beta chains presented below share a single source sample, sequenced in a study of blood T cell repertoires in COVID-19. The table came from immunoSEQ multiplex PCR; TCRdb's copy has only in-frame clones and leaves some out. The table includes roughly 330,000 clones, 70% to 90% detected once. Sequencing was carried out using PBMCs or T cells enriched from blood (not recorded which). The receptor source for this set is a woman aged 25 to 45 who had recovered from COVID-19.

This clone was found a few times. The chain carries TRBV4-1 and TRBJ2-1, with a tentative D call TRBD1 (5 bases). The CDR3 extends over 13 amino acids. Germline CDR1 is MGHRA and CDR2 is YSYEKL. V gave up 3 bases and J gave up 7 bases, with 10 bases separating them. This CDR3 reads CASSHPGPNEQFF. The CDR3 nucleotides read TGCGCCAGCAGCCACCCAGGGCCGAATGAGCAGTTCTTC.

The rearrangement links TRBV19 to TRBJ1-1, with 7 positions matching TRBD1. Germline assignment: CDR1 LNHDA and CDR2 SQIVND (reference sequence). The ends lost 3 bases at V and 4 bases at J; junction bases unmatched: 11. CDR3 length equals 16 residues. DNA of the CDR3: TGTGCCAGTAGTATTGCAGGGGGTCTTTTTGGCACTGAAGCTTTCTTT. This gives the protein CASSIAGGLFGTEAFF.